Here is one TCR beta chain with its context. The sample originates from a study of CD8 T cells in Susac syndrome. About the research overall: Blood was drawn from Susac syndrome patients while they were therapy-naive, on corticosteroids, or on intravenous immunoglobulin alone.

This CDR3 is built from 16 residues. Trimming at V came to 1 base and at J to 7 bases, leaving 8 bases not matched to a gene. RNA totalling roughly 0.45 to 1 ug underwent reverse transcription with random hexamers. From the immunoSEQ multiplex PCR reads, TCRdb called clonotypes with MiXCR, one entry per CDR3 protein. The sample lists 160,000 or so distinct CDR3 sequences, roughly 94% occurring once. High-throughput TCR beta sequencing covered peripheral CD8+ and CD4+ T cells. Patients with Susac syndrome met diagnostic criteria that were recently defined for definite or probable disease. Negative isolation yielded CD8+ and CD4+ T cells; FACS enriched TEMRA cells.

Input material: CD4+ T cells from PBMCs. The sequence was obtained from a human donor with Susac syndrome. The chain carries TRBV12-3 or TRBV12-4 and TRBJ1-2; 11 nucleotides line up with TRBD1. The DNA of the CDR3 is TGTGCCAGCAGTTTAGGGACCCTGGGACAGGGGGTTGGCTACACCTTC. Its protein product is CASSLGTLGQGVGYTF.